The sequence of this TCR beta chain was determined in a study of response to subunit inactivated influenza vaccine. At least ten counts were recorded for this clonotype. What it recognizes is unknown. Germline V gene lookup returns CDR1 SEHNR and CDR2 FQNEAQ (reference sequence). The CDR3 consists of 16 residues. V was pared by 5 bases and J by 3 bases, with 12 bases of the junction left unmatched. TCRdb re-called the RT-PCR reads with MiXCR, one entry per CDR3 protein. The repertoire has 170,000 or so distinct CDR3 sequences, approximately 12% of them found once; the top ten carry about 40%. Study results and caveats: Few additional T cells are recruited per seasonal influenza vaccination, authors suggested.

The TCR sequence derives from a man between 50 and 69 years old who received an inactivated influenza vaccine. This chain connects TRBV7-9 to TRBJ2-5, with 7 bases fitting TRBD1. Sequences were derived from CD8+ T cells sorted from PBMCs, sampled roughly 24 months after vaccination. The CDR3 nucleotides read TGTGCCAGCAGCCTCAATAGGGACAGAAAAAAAGAGACCCAGTACTTC. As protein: CASSLNRDRKKETQYF.